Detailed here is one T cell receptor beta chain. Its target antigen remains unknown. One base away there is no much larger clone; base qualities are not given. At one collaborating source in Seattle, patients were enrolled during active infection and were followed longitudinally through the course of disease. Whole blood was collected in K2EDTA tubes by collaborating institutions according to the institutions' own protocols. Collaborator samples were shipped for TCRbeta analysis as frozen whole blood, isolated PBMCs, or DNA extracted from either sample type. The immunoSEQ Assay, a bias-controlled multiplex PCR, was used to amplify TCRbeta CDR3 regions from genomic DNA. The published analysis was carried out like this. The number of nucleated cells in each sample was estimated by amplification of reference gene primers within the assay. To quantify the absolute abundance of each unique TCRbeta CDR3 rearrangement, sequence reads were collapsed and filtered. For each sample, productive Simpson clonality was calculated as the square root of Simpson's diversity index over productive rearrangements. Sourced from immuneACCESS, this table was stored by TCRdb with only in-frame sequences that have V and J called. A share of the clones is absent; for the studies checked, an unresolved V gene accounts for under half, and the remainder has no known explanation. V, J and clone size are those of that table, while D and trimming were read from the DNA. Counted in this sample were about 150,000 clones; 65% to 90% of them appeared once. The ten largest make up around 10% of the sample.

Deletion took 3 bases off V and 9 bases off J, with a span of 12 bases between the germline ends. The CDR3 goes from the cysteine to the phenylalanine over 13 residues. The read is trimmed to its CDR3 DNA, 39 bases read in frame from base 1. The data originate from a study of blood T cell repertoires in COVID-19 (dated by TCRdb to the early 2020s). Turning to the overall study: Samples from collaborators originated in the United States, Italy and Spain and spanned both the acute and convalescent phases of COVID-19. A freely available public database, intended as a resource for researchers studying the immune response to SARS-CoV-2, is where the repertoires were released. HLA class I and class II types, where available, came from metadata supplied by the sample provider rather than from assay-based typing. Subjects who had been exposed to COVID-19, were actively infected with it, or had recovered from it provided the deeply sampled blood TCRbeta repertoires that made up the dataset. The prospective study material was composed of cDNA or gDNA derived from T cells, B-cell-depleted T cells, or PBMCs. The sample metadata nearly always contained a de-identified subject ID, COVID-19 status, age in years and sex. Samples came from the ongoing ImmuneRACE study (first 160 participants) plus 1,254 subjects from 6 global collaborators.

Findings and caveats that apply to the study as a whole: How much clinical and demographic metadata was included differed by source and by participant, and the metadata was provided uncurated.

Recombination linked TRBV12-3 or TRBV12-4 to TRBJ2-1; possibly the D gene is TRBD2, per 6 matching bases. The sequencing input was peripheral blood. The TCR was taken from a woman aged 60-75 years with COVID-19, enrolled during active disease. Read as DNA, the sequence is TGTGCCAGCAGTTTCTCGCGGGACGGTGAGCAGTTCTTC. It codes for CASSFSRDGEQFF.